The TCR beta chain under discussion was sequenced for a study of cytomegalovirus exposure and HLA in healthy donors. As for the study in general: Tens of millions of unique TCRs from HLA-typed donors were held in an early release of data.

CDR3 size: 16 residues. The V and J ends lost 0 bases and 1 base respectively, with 12 bases between them. Germline loops: CDR1 SGHRS, CDR2 YFSETQ. Both 60 Vbeta primers and 13 Jbeta primers went into the PCR. Sequencing was performed with immunoSEQ multiplex PCR; in TCRdb, only in-frame clones are kept and a portion is missing. The table has roughly 130,000 clones, roughly 80% seen once; the top ten hold about 2.5%. Only one count was recorded for this clone. Its antigen is not known. Study-wide findings and caveats: 87-base-pair reads could not separate some V segments, including TRBV6-2 and TRBV6-3.

V is TRBV5-1 and J is TRBJ2-3, with D tentatively TRBD2 (6 bases). The TCR was taken from a man younger than 40 in good health and CMV-seronegative. Material: PBMCs. The CDR3 loop is CASSLGPGDGTDTQYF. CDR3 DNA sequence: TGCGCCAGCAGCTTGGGTCCGGGAGACGGCACAGATACGCAGTATTTT.